The TCR beta chain described here comes from a study of T cells in Graves' hyperthyroidism and ophthalmopathy. The authors deemed Graves' hyperthyroidism stable absent ophthalmopathy progression within 18 months. Each patient was aged 18 to 65 and had newly diagnosed hyperthyroidism of under 2 months' duration. Patients having uncontrolled infection, another autoimmune disease, pregnancy or lactation were not included. Germline assignment: CDR1 SGHKS and CDR2 YYEKEE (reference sequence). This CDR3 contains 15 residues. V dropped 0 bases and J dropped 10; count of bases not matched to a gene: 4. The investigators amplified TCR beta CDR3 regions from RNA transcripts. HTBI primers were used for first-round RT-PCR of the TCR CDR3. Via MiXCR, TCRdb re-called the multiplex PCR reads, giving one row per CDR3 protein. The sample records about 200,000 distinct CDR3 sequences, around 16% being singletons.

The rearrangement links TRBV5-5 to TRBJ2-1; 13 nucleotides align to TRBD2. The sequence came from a woman aged 45-60 years with Graves' hyperthyroidism. Sequencing was performed on blood. CDR3 in amino acids: CASSLGGLAGVEQFF. CDR3 DNA sequence: TGTGCCAGCAGCTTGGGTGGACTAGCGGGAGTAGAGCAGTTCTTC.